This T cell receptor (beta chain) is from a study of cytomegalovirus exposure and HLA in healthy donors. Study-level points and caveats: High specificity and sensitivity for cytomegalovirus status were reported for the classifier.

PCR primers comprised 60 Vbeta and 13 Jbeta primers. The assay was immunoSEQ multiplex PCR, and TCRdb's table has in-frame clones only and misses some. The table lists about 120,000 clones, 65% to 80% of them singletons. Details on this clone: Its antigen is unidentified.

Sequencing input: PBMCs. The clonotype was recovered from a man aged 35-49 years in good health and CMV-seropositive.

CDR3 sequence: CASRPGQGSTEAFF. CDR3 nucleotides: TGTGCCAGCAGACCGGGACAGGGTAGCACTGAAGCTTTCTTT. The chain combines TRBV7-9 with TRBJ1-1, with TRBD1 identical over 9 bases. V shed 6 bases, J shed 4 bases, and the junction held 6 bases outside the gene matches. Germline V gene sequence: CDR1 SEHNR, CDR2 FQNEAQ (reference sequence). The CDR3 extends over 14 amino acids.